What follows is one T cell receptor (beta chain) and its context. Its specificity is not known. The CDR3 contains 16 residues. The V segment lost 1 base and the J segment 6 bases; nucleotides outside the gene matches: 7. Germline loops: CDR1 LNHDA, CDR2 SQIVND (reference sequence). Profiling relied on immunoSEQ multiplex PCR, and the TCRdb table lists in-frame clones only, not all of them. The sample consists of fewer than 2.5 million clones, roughly 93% of them appearing once. This sample was included in a study of shared clonotypes between healthy human individuals. Study-wide results and limits: Sequencing depth was a factor that was expected to affect clonotype sharing among donors.

This receptor was taken from a man aged 18 to 29 in good health. Some clones in this sample may be carry-over from other donors' samples. The sample consisted of naive CD4+ T cells from PBMCs. The sample's subset: CD45RA+ positively selected. The V call is TRBV19, the J call TRBJ2-2; the match to TRBD2 covers 8 bases. CDR3 in DNA: TGTGCCAGTAGTATAGTAAGCGGGAGTTCCGCCGGGGAGCTGTTTTTT. Protein sequence: CASSIVSGSSAGELFF.